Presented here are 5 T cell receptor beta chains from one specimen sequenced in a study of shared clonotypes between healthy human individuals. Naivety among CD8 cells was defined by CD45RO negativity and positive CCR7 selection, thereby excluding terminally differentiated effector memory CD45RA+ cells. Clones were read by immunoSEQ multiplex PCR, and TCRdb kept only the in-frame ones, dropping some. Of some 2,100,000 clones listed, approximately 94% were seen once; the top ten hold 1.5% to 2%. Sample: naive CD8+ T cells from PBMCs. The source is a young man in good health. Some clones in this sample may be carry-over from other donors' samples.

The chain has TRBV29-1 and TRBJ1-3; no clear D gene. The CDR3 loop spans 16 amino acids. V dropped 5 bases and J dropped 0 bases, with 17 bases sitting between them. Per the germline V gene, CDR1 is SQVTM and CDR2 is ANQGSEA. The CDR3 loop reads CSVMVSRLSSGNTIYF. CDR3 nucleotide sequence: TGCAGCGTTATGGTTTCCCGACTGAGCTCTGGAAACACCATATATTTT.

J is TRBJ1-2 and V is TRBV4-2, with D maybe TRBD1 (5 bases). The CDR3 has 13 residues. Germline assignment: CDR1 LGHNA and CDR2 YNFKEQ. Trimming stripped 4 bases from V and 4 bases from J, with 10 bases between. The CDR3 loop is CASSLGPPYGYTF. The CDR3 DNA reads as TGTGCCAGCAGCCTGGGACCGCCCTATGGCTACACCTTC.

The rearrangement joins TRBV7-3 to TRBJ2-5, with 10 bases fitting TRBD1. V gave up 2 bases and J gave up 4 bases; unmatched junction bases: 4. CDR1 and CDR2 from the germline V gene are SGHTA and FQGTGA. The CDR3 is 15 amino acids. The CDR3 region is CASSLRGQGLETQYF. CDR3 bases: TGTGCCAGCAGCTTACGGGGACAGGGGCTAGAGACCCAGTACTTC.

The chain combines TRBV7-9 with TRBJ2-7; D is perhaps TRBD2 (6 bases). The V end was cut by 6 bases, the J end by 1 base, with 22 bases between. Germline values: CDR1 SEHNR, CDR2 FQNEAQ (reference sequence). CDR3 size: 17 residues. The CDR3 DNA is TGTGCCAGCAGAGGATGGGCCGGGAGAGGTGATTCCTACGAGCAGTACTTC. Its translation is CASRGWAGRGDSYEQYF. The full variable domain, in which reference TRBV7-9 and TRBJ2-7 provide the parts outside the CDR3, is DTGVSQNPRHKITKRGQNVTFRCDPISEHNRLYWYRQTLGQGPEFLTYFQNEAQLEKSRLLSDRFSAERPKGSFSTLEIQRTEQGDSAMYLCASRGWAGRGDSYEQYFGPGTRLTVT.

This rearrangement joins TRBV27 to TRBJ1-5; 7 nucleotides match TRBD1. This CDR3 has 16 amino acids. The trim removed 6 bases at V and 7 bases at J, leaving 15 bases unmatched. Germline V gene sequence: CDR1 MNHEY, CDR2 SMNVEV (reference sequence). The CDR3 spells CASSEVGWQGVQPQHF. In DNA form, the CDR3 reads TGTGCCAGCAGCGAGGTCGGGTGGCAGGGGGTACAGCCCCAGCATTTT.